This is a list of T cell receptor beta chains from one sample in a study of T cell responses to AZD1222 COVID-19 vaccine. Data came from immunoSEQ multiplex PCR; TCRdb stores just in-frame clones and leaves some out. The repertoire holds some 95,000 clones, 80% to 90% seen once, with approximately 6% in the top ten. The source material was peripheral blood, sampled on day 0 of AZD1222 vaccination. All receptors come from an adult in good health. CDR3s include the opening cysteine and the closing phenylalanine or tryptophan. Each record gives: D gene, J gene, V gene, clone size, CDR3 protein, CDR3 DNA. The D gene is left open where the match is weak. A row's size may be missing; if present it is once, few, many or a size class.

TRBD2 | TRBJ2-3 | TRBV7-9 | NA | CASSPLAGALDTQYF | TGTGCCAGCAGCCCCCTAGCGGGAGCATTAGATACGCAGTATTTT
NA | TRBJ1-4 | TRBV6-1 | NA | CASSEQGFNEKLFF | TGTGCCAGCAGTGAGCAGGGCTTTAATGAAAAACTGTTTTTT
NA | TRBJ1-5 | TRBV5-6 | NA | CASSTLGVNSNQPQHF | TGTGCCAGCAGCACATTGGGGGTGAATAGCAATCAGCCCCAGCATTTT
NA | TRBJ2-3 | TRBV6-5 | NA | CASSRDSTDTQYF | TGTGCCAGCAGTCGGGACAGCACAGATACGCAGTATTTT
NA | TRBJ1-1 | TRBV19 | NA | CASSIDRRNTEAFF | TGTGCCAGTAGTATAGACAGGAGGAACACTGAAGCTTTCTTT
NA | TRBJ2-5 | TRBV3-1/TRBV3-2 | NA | CASRPPGGRETQYF | TGTGCCAGCAGGCCTCCAGGGGGGCGAGAGACCCAGTACTTC
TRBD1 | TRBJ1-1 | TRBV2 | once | CASNWDRVSTNTEAFF | TGTGCCAGCAATTGGGACAGGGTTTCTACAAACACTGAAGCTTTCTTT
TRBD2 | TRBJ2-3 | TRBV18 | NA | CASSPGLAGPDTQYF | TGTGCCAGCTCTCCGGGACTAGCGGGACCAGATACGCAGTATTTT
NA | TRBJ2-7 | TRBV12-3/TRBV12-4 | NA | CASSLISLEQYF | TGTGCCAGCAGTTTGATTTCTCTCGAGCAGTACTTC
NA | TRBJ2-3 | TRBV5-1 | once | CASSLGADTQYF | TGCGCCAGCAGCTTGGGGGCAGATACGCAGTATTTT
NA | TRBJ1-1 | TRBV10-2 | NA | CASSEGANTEAFF | TGCGCCAGCAGTGAAGGGGCGAACACTGAAGCTTTCTTT
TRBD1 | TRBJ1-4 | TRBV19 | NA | CASSSEQGNEKLFF | TGTGCCAGTAGTAGTGAACAGGGGAATGAAAAACTGTTTTTT
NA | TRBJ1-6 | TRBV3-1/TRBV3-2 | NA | CASSQGGGNSPLHF | TGTGCCAGCAGCCAAGGAGGAGGTAATTCACCCCTCCACTTT
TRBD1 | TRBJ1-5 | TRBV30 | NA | CAWSVQTGNQPQHF | TGTGCCTGGAGTGTACAGACAGGGAATCAGCCCCAGCATTTT
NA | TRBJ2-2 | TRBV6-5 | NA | CASSYSRVGGELFF | TGTGCCAGCAGTTACTCCAGGGTTGGCGGGGAGCTGTTTTTT
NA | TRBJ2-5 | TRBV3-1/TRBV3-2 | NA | CASSQDFATQYF | TGTGCCAGCAGCCAAGACTTTGCGACCCAGTACTTC